The T cell receptor beta chain described here comes from a study of blood T cell repertoires in COVID-19. Across the whole study: Researchers got acute and convalescent COVID-19 samples from the United States, Italy and Spain. T cells, B-cell-depleted T cells, or PBMCs provided the cDNA or gDNA that served as material.

How the authors handled the data: The assay estimated nucleated cells by amplifying reference gene primers. TCRdb's table, derived via immunoSEQ multiplex PCR, lists solely in-frame clones and lacks some. From that table come the V and J calls and clone size; the DNA was used to work out D and trimming. The sample records just over 300,000 clones, more than 75% being singletons. Those who participated ranged in age from roughly 18 to 90 years and resided in about two dozen US areas. This TCR was sampled from a man younger than 40 who had recovered from COVID-19. Input material: PBMCs or T cells enriched from blood (not recorded which).

In DNA form, the CDR3 reads TGCAGCGTTGAGACAGGGAAGAGCTACGAGCAGTACTTC. Protein sequence: CSVETGKSYEQYF. The chain links TRBV29-1 to TRBJ2-7; 7 bases are a match to TRBD1. V lost 3 bases, J lost 3 bases, and 5 bases stayed unmatched. Germline V CDR1 and CDR2: SQVTM, ANQGSEA. The CDR3 has 13 amino acids.